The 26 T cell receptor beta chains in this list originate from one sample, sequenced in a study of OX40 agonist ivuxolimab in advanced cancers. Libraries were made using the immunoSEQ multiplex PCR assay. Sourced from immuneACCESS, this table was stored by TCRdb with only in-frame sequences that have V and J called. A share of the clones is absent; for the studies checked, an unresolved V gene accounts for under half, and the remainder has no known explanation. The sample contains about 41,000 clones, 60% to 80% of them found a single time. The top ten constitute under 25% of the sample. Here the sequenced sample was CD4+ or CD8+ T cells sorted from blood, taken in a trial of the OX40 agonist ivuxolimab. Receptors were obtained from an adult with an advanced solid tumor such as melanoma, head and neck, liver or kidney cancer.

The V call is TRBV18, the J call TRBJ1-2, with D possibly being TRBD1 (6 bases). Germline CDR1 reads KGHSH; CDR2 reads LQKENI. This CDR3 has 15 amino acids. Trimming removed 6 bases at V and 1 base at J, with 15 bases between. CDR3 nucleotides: TGTGCCAGCTCGCCCATCGGGGGCAGTAACTATGGCTACACCTTC. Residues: CASSPIGGSNYGYTF.

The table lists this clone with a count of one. CDR3 bases: TGTGCCAGCAGCTTAGACAGTAGACCTTACAATGAGCAGTTCTTC. Its translation is CASSLDSRPYNEQFF. The chain employs TRBV7-2 and TRBJ2-1; D not resolved. The germline gives CDR1 SGHTA, CDR2 FQGNSA. The V end was cut by 1 base, the J end by 4 bases, with 11 bases between. The CDR3 contains 15 residues.

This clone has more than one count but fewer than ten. The CDR3 DNA is TGTGCCAGCAGTTGGACTAGCGGAGTCAATGAGCAGTTCTTC. It codes for CASSWTSGVNEQFF. The chain recombines TRBV28 with TRBJ2-1, with TRBD2 matching 10 bases. The CDR3 extends over 14 amino acids. Losses at the gene ends were 4 bases for V and 6 bases for J; bases not matched to a gene: 3. The germline V gene encodes CDR1 MDHEN and CDR2 SYDVKM.

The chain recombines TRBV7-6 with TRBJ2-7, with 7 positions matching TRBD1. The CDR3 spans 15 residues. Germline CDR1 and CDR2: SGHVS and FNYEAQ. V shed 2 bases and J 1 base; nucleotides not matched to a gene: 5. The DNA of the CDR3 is TGTGCCAGCAGCTTAAGACAGGGATTTTCCTACGAGCAGTACTTC. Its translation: CASSLRQGFSYEQYF.

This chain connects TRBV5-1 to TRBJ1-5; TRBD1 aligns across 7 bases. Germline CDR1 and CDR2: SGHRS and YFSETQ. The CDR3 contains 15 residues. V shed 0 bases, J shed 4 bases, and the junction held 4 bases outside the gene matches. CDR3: CASSLEGTANQPQHF. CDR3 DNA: TGCGCCAGCAGCTTGGAGGGGACAGCGAATCAGCCCCAGCATTTT.

The CDR3 here is CASSVKGFSNQPQHF. The DNA for the CDR3 is TGTGCCAGCAGTGTGAAGGGGTTTAGCAATCAGCCCCAGCATTTT. V gene TRBV2 combines with J gene TRBJ1-5, with D perhaps matching TRBD1 (5 bases). The CDR3 loop spans 15 amino acids. CDR1 is SNHLY and CDR2 is FYNNEI in the germline V gene. Trimming took 4 bases from V and 0 from J, leaving 10 bases between them.

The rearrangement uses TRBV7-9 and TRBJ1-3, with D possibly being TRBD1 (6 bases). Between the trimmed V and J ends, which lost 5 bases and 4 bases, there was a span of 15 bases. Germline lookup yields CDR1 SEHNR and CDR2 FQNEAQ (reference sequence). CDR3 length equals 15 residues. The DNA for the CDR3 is TGTGCCAGCAGCGTCGGGACATTGTTAGGAAACACCATATATTTT. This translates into CASSVGTLLGNTIYF.

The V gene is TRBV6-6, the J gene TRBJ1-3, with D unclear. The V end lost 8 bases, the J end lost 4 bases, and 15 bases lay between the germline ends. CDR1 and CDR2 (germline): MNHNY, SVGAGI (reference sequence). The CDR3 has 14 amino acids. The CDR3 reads CASSTAVGGNTIYF. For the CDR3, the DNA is TGTGCCAGCTCGACGGCCGTGGGCGGAAACACCATATATTTT.

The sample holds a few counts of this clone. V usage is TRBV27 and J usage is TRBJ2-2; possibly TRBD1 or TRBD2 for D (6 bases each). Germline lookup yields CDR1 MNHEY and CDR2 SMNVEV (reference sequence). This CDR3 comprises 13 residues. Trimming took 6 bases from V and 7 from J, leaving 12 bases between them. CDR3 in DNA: TGTGCCAGCAGGTGGGGGGCAGGCGGGGAGCTGTTTTTT. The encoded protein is CASRWGAGGELFF.

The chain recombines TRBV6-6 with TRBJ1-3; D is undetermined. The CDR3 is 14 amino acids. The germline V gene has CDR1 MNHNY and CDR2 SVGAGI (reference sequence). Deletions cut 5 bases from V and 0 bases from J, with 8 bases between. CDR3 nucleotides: TGTGCCAGCAGTCAACGCTCCTCTGGAAACACCATATATTTT. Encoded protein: CASSQRSSGNTIYF.

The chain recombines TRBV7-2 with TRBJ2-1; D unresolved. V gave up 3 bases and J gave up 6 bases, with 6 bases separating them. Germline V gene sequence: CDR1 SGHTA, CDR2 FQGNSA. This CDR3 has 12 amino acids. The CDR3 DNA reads TGTGCCAGCAGCTTGATAGCCAATGAGCAGTTCTTC. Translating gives CASSLIANEQFF. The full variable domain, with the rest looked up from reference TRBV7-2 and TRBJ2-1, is GAGVSQSPSNKVTEKGKDVELRCDPISGHTALYWYRQSLGQGLEFLIYFQGNSAPDKSGLPSDRFSAERTGGSVSTLTIQRTQQEDSAVYLCASSLIANEQFFGPGTRLTVL.

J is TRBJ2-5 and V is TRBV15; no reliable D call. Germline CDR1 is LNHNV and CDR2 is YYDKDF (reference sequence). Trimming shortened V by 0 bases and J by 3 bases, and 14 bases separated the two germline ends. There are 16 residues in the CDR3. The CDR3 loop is CATSRDSLVSEETQYF. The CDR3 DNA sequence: TGTGCCACCAGCAGAGATTCGCTAGTCAGTGAAGAGACCCAGTACTTC.

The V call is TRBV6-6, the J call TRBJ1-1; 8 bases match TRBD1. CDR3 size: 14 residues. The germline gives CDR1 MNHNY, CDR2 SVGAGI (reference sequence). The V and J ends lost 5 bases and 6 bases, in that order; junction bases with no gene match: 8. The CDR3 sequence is CASSPQGAQAEAFF. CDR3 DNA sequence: TGTGCCAGCAGTCCTCAGGGGGCGCAGGCTGAAGCTTTCTTT.

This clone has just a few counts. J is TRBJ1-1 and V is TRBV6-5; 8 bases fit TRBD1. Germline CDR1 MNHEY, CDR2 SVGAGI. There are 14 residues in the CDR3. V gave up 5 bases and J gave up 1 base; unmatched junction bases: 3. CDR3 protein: CASSRDRGNTEAFF. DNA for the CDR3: TGTGCCAGCAGTCGAGACAGGGGGAACACTGAAGCTTTCTTT.

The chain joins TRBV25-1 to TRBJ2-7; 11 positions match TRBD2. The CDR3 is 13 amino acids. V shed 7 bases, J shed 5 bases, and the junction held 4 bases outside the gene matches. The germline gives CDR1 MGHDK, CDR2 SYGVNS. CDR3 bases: TGTGCCAGCATTAGCGGGAGGGCCAACGAGCAGTACTTC. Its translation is CASISGRANEQYF.

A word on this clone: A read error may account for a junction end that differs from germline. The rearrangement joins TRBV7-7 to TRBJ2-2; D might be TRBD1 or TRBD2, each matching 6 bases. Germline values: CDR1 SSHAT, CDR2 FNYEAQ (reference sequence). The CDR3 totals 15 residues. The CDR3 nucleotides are TGTGCTAGCAGCGGACGGGGGCCGGGAACCGGGGAGCTGTTTTTT. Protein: CASSGRGPGTGELFF.

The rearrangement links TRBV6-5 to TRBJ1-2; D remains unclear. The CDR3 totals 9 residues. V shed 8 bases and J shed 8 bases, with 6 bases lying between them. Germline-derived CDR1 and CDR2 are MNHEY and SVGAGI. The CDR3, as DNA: TGTGCCAGCGGTCAAGGCTACACCTTC. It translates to CASGQGYTF.

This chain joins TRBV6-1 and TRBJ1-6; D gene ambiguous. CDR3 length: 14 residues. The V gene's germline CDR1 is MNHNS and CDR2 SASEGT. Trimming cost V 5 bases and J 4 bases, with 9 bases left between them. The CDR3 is CASSNPGYNSPLHF. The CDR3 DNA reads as TGTGCCAGCAGTAACCCGGGGTATAATTCACCCCTCCACTTT.

The CDR3 region has the DNA TGCAGCGTGCAAGGGGACGTGGGCTCCTACGAGCAGTACTTC. Residues: CSVQGDVGSYEQYF. This rearrangement joins TRBV29-1 to TRBJ2-7; D is tentatively TRBD1 or TRBD2 (5 bases each). Germline CDR1 and CDR2: SQVTM and ANQGSEA. This CDR3 is 14 amino acids long. Trimming removed 6 bases from V and 0 bases from J, with 15 bases in between.

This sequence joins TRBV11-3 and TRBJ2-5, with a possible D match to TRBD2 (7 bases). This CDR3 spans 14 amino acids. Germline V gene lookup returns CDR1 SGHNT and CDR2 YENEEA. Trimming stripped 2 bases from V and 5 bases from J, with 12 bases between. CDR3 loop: CASSLTGGLETQYF. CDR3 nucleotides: TGTGCCAGCAGCTTAACGGGGGGCCTTGAGACCCAGTACTTC.

CDR3 nucleotides: TGTGCCAGCAGCTTTGTCGGGAATGAGCAGTTCTTC. It yields the protein CASSFVGNEQFF. V is TRBV5-4 and J is TRBJ2-1; no firm D call. The V and J ends lost 2 bases and 7 bases respectively, with 7 bases between them. The CDR3 contains 12 residues. Per germline, CDR1 SGHNT and CDR2 YYREEE (reference sequence).

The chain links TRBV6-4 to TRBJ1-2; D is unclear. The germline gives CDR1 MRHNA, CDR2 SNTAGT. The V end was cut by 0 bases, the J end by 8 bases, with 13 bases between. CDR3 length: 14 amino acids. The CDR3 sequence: CASSDSSGGGGYTF. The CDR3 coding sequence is TGTGCCAGCAGTGACTCGTCTGGCGGAGGGGGCTACACCTTC.

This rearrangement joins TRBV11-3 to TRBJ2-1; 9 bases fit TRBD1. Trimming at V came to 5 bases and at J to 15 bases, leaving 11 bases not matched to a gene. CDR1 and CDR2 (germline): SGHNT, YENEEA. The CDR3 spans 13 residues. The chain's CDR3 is CASSPSGQGKRFF. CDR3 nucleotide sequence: TGTGCCAGCAGCCCGAGTGGACAGGGGAAGCGGTTCTTC.

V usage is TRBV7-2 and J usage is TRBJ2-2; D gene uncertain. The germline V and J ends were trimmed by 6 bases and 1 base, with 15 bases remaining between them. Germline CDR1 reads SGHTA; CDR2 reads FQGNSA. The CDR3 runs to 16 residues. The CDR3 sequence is CASSPVLRVNTGELFF. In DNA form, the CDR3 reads TGTGCCAGCAGTCCCGTCCTCCGGGTGAACACCGGGGAGCTGTTTTTT.

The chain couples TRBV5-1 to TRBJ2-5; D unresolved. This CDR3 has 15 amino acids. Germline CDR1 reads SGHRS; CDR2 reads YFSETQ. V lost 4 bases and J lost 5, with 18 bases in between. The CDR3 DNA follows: TGCGCCAGCAGCCTGGCCGTGGGGTTGAGTGAGACCCAGTACTTC. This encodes CASSLAVGLSETQYF.

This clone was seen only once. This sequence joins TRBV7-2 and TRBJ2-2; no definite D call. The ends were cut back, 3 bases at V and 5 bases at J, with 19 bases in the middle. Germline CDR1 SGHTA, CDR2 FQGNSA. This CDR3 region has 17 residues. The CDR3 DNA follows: TGTGCCAGCAGCTTGGGTCCGCTACTCCTTGGGACCGGGGAGCTGTTTTTT. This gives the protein CASSLGPLLLGTGELFF.